This T cell receptor beta chain comes out of a study of shared clonotypes between healthy human individuals. TCRdb keeps only in-frame clones here, not all; method: immunoSEQ multiplex PCR. The data contain millions of clones, around nine tenths of them singletons. The CDR3 runs to 15 residues. Germline values: CDR1 MGHRA, CDR2 YSYEKL. Trimming took off 4 bases at V and 0 bases at J, with 12 bases between the two ends. General study findings and limits: Specimens sampled were limited to blood, with tissue repertoires likely differing.

Remarks on this clone: As yet, its antigen is unknown.

This chain uses TRBV4-1 with TRBJ1-2, with D maybe TRBD1 (5 bases). The clonotype originates from a man in his late teens or twenties in good health. The specimen sequenced was naive CD4+ T cells sorted from blood. The subset is: CD45RA+ positively selected. The DNA of the CDR3 is TGCGCCAGCAGCCCCCAGGGAAACTCTAACTATGGCTACACCTTC. This encodes CASSPQGNSNYGYTF.